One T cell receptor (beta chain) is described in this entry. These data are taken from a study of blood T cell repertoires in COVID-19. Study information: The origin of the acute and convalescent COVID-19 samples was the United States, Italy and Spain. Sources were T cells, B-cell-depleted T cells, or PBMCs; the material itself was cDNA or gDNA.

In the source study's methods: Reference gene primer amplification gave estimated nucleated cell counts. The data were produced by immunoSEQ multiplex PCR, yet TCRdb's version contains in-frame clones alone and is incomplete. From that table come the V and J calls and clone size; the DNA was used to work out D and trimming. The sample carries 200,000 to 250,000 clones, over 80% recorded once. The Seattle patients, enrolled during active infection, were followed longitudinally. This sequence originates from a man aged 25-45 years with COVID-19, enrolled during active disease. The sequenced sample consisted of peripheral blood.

The CDR3 here is CASSFENYGYTF. The CDR3 nucleotides read TGCGCCAGCAGCTTCGAGAACTATGGCTACACCTTC. The chain carries TRBV5-1 and TRBJ1-2; D is unresolved. CDR1 SGHRS and CDR2 YFSETQ come from the germline V gene. This CDR3 comprises 12 residues. The V and J ends lost 2 bases and 2 bases respectively, with 4 bases between them. The full variable domain, with the rest looked up from reference TRBV5-1 and TRBJ1-2, is KAGVTQTPRYLIKTRGQQVTLSCSPISGHRSVSWYQQTPGQGLQFLFEYFSETQRNKGNFPGRFSGRQFSNSRSEMNVSTLELGDSALYLCASSFENYGYTFGSGTRLTVV.